The following is a TCR beta chain sequence with its context. Its cognate antigen has yet to be identified. There are no base qualities to consult, and no much larger clone falls within one base. This record belongs to a study of T cells after posttransplantation cyclophosphamide (dated by TCRdb to the mid-2010s). For context, the study as a whole: T cell repertoire reconstitution was tracked by TRB sequencing after myeloablative bone marrow transplantation in which posttransplantation cyclophosphamide was used as GVHD prophylaxis. Antigen receptor sequencing was done on samples from about 40 PTCy-treated patients and from approximately 17 related bone marrow donors of those patients. Blood from every one of the 30 to 40 PTCy patients who had 1-year posttransplant specimens underwent TRB sequencing. TRB sequencing was also done on up to roughly 3 additional blood samples from 2 to 5.2 years after transplant in 3 patients, and on pretransplant blood from 4 patients. Because TRA and TRB clonality were tightly correlated in nine or ten samples, subsequent TCR analyses were focused on TRB only. Public TRB sequences were searched against a database of over 3,600 sequences associated with responses to pathogens, tumor antigens, self-antigens and alloantigens.

What the work shows at the level of the full study, not this receptor alone: Donor-recipient similarity was low at 1-2 months but increased during the first year, and donor CD8+ memory clones often dominated later blood repertoires. The TRB repertoires of T cells infiltrating skin or GI tract showed only limited overlap with the TRB repertoires of T cells in blood. Across the roughly 48 patients, TRB clonality was highly associated with recipient CMV seropositivity and CMV reactivation, and diversity with PTCy was similar to that in the CNI/methotrexate controls.

Genomic DNA was used for TRB sequencing, which was performed with the immunoSEQ assay at survey resolution or with the hsTCRB kit. The original pipeline was this. Initial read processing used immunoSEQ software, and repertoire analyses used the LymphoSeq R package. Clonality was computed as 1 minus normalized Shannon entropy, and a Gini coefficient was also calculated for each TRB dataset. Phenotypes of unsorted samples were inferred by mapping TRB sequences from sorted subsets of the recipient or donor onto the same recipient's unsorted samples. TCRdb holds this immuneACCESS table with in-frame rearrangements only. Some clones are missing; in checked studies, unresolved V genes explain under half, and the rest has no known cause. V, J and clone size are taken as reported in that table, and D and trimming were inferred from the DNA itself. The sample records tens of thousands of clones, none occurring a single time. The ten largest clones add up to about 2% of the sample.

Peripheral blood samples were provided by related bone marrow donors on the day of marrow donation. Mononuclear cells from peripheral blood and bone marrow were separated by Ficoll-Hypaque density centrifugation and then cryopreserved. The CDR3 runs 16 residues from the cysteine to the phenylalanine. CDR3 DNA is the only sequence kept; it has 48 bases, read in frame from the first base. For this chain, trimming is 6 bases at the V end and 4 bases at the J end, and the number of junction bases without a gene match is 13. The germline V gene (reference sequence) sets CDR1 to LNHDA and CDR2 to SQIVND. The sequence links TRBV19 to TRBJ1-2, with 8 middle bases fitting TRBD1. This receptor was taken from a man aged 40-49 years in good health, CMV-negative, and a related stem cell transplant donor. The sample taken for sequencing was PBMCs. The nucleotide sequence reads TGTGCCAGTAGCCGACAGGGGCCAGGGGGCCTCTATGGCTACACCTTC. This gives the protein CASSRQGPGGLYGYTF.